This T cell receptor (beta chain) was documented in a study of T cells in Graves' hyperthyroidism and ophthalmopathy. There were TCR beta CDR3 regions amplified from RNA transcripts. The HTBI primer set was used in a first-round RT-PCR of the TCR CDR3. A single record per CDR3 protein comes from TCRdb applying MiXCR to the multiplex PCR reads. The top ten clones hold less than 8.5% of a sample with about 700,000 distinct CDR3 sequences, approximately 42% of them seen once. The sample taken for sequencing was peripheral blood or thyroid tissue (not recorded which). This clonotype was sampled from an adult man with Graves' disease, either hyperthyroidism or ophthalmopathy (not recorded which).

In DNA form, the CDR3 reads TGTGCCAGCAGTTACTCGTCGACGGGCACCTATAATTCACCCCTCCACTTT. This codes for CASSYSSTGTYNSPLHF. The chain recombines TRBV7-2 with TRBJ1-6; D unresolved. In germline, CDR1 is SGHTA, CDR2 FQGNSA. The CDR3 has 17 amino acids. V lost 6 bases and J lost 2, with 17 bases in between.